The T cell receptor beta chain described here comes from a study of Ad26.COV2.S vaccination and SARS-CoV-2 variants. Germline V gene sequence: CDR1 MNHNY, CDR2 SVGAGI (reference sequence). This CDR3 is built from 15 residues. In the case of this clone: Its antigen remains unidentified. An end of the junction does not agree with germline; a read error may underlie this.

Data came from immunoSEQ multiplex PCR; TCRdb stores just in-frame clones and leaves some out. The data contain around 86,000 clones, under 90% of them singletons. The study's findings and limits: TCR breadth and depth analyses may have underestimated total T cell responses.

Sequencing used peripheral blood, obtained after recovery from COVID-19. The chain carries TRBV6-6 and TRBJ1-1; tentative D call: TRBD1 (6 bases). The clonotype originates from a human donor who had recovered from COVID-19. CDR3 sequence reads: CASSTPYRENTEVFF. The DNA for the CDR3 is TGTGCCAGCAGTACCCCCTACAGGGAGAACACTGAAGTTTTCTTT.